Listed below are T cell receptor beta chains from one sample, sequenced in a study of T cells after yellow fever vaccination. TCRdb ran MiXCR on the 5' RACE reads and lists one entry per CDR3 protein. Among about 320,000 distinct CDR3 sequences, roughly 10% were seen once, and the ten largest hold 3% to 3.5%. The starting material was CD4+ T cells sorted from PBMCs, obtained 45 days after the yellow fever booster vaccination. The receptors were sampled from a young man who received the YFV17D yellow fever vaccine. Each CDR3 is given with its conserved first and last residue. A D gene is named only where the DNA matches it firmly. A clone size is listed for some rows: how often the clone was seen (once, few, many), or a class if it is expanded.

V	D	size	J	DNA	CDR3
TRBV6-5	-	few	TRBJ2-1	TGTGCCAGCAGTTACCTCGGACAGCGATTTAATGAGCAGTTCTTC	CASSYLGQRFNEQFF
TRBV20-1	-	many	TRBJ2-5	TGCAGTGCTAGACTAGTTTCGGAGACCCAGTACTTC	CSARLVSETQYF
TRBV5-4	TRBD1	-	TRBJ1-2	TGTGCCAGCAGACCGACGAGACAGGGAAACTATGGCTACACCTTC	CASRPTRQGNYGYTF
TRBV5-1	-	many	TRBJ2-5	TGCGCCAGCAATGGACAGATCCAAGAGACCCAGTACTTC	CASNGQIQETQYF
TRBV7-9	-	many	TRBJ2-3	TGTGCCAGCAGCTTGGGCGTGGCTGATACGCAGTATTTT	CASSLGVADTQYF
TRBV20-1	TRBD1	-	TRBJ2-7	TGCAGTGCTAGAGATCGCAGGGGGCCCTACGAGCAGTACTTC	CSARDRRGPYEQYF
TRBV18	TRBD1	few	TRBJ2-1	TGTGCCAGCTCAACGGGGGGACAGGGAGGCAATGAGCAGTTCTTC	CASSTGGQGGNEQFF
TRBV5-5	-	-	TRBJ2-5	TGTGCCAGCAGCTTGGAGTGGGGGAAAGAGACCCAGTACTTC	CASSLEWGKETQYF
TRBV20-1	-	few	TRBJ1-2	TGCAGTGCTAGTGGGTCGGGGGGCCATGGCTACACCTTC	CSASGSGGHGYTF
TRBV7-9	-	few	TRBJ1-6	TGTGCCAGCAGCTTAAATTATTCACCCCTCCACTTT	CASSLNYSPLHF
TRBV7-7	-	few	TRBJ2-1	TGTGCTAGCAGTCCTACAATGGGGAATGAGCAGTTCTTC	CASSPTMGNEQFF
TRBV11-2	-	few	TRBJ2-1	TGTGCCACCCTCGGACTCCCTAAGTACAATGAGCAGTTCTTC	CATLGLPKYNEQFF
TRBV12-3/TRBV12-4	-	many	TRBJ2-5	TGTGCCAGCAGTTTTACCCAAAGGGAGACCCAGTACTTC	CASSFTQRETQYF
TRBV28	-	-	TRBJ1-1	TGTGCCAGCAGTTTGTGGGAGGCGAGCACTGAAGCTTTCTTT	CASSLWEASTEAFF
TRBV24-1	TRBD1	-	TRBJ1-2	TGTGCCATCTACGACCAGGGGGATGGCTACACCTTC	CAIYDQGDGYTF
TRBV4-1	-	few	TRBJ1-4	TGCGCCAGCAGCCAAGTGTTAGTACCCAATGAAAAACTGTTTTTT	CASSQVLVPNEKLFF
TRBV12-3/TRBV12-4	-	many	TRBJ1-2	TGTGCCAGCAGTTTATCCGAGGACTATGGCTACACCTTC	CASSLSEDYGYTF
TRBV6-2/TRBV6-3	-	-	TRBJ1-1	TGTGCCAGCAGTTATCCAGCCACTGAAGCTTTCTTT	CASSYPATEAFF
TRBV12-3/TRBV12-4	TRBD1	-	TRBJ2-2	TGTGCCAGCAGTTATAGAGGACAGGGGGCCGGGGAGCTGTTTTTT	CASSYRGQGAGELFF
TRBV6-6	-	-	TRBJ1-2	TGTGCCAGCCGTGTAGCAGGCAGAGCTAACTATGGCTACACCTTC	CASRVAGRANYGYTF
TRBV9	-	-	TRBJ1-6	TGTGCCAGCAGCGTAGATGGCAGGGCGTGGGATAATTCACCCCTCCACTTT	CASSVDGRAWDNSPLHF
TRBV7-2	-	few	TRBJ2-5	TGTGCCAGCAGCGAAGGTATCCAAGAGACCCAGTACTTC	CASSEGIQETQYF
TRBV14	-	many	TRBJ2-1	TGTGCCAGCAGCCAAAGTGGACCCAATGAGCAGTTCTTC	CASSQSGPNEQFF
TRBV28	-	-	TRBJ2-6	TGTGCCAGCAGTTCCGGGACCGGGGCCAACGTCCTGACTTTC	CASSSGTGANVLTF
TRBV5-4	-	few	TRBJ2-3	TGTGCCAGCAGCTTGGCAGGTGCAGTGGAAGCGCAGTATTTT	CASSLAGAVEAQYF
TRBV4-3	-	-	TRBJ2-7	TGCGCCAGCAGCCAAGAGGTTCGAGGCTACGAGCAGTACTTC	CASSQEVRGYEQYF
TRBV20-1	-	few	TRBJ1-4	TGCAGTGCTAGCCCCCTGACTGACATGTTTTTT	CSASPLTDMFF